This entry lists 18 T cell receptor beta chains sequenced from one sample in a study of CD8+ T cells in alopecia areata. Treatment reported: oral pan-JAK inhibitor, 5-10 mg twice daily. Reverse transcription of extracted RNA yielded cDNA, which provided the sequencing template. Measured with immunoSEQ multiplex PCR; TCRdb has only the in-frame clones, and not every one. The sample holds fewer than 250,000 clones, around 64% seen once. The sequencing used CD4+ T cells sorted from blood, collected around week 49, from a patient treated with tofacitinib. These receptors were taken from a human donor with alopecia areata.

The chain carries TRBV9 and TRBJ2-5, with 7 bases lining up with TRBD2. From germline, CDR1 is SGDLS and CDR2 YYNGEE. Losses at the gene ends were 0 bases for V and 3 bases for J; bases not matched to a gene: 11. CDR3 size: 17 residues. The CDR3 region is CASSVDAASGLKETQYF. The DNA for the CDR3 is TGTGCCAGCAGCGTAGATGCCGCTAGCGGTTTAAAAGAGACCCAGTACTTC.

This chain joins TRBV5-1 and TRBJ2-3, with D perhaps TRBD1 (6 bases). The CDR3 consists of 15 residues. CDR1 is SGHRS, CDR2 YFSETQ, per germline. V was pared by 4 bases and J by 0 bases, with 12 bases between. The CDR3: CASSTRTASTDTQYF. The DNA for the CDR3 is TGCGCCAGCAGCACCAGGACAGCTAGCACAGATACGCAGTATTTT.

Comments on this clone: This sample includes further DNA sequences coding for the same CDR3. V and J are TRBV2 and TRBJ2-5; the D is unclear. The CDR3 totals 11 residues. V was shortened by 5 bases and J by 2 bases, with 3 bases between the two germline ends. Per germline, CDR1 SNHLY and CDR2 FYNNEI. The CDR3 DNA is TGTGCCAGCAGTCGACAAGAGACCCAGTACTTC. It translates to CASSRQETQYF.

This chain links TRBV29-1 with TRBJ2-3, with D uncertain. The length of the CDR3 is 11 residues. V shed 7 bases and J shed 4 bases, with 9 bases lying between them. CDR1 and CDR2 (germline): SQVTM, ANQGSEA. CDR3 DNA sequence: TGCAGCGAAAAATCGGCAGATACGCAGTATTTT. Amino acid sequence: CSEKSADTQYF.

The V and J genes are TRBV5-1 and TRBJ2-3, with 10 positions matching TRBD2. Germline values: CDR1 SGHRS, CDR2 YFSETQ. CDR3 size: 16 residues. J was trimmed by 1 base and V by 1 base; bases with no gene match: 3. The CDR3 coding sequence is TGCGCCAGCAGCTTGCTTGGACTAGCGGGCACAGATACGCAGTATTTT. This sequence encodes CASSLLGLAGTDTQYF. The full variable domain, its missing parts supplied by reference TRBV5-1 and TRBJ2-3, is KAGVTQTPRYLIKTRGQQVTLSCSPISGHRSVSWYQQTPGQGLQFLFEYFSETQRNKGNFPGRFSGRQFSNSRSEMNVSTLELGDSALYLCASSLLGLAGTDTQYFGPGTRLTVL.

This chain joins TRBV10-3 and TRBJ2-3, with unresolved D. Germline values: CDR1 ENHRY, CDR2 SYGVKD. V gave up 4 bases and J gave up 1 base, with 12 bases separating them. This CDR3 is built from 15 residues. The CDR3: CAISADSTGTDTQYF. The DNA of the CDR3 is TGTGCCATCAGTGCCGACTCCACCGGCACAGATACGCAGTATTTT.

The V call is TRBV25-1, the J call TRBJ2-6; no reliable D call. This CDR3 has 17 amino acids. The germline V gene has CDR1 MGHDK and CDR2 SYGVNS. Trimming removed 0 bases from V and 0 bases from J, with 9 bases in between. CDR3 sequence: CASSEYPGLSGANVLTF. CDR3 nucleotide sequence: TGTGCCAGCAGTGAATACCCAGGCCTCTCTGGGGCCAACGTCCTGACTTTC.

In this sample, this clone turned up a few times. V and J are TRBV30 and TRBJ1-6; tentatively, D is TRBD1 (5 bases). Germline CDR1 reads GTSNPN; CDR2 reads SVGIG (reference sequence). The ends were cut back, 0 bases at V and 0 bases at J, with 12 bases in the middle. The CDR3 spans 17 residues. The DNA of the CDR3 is TGTGCCTGGAGTGTAGGGGTTACGAGCTCCTATAATTCACCCCTCCACTTT. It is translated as CAWSVGVTSSYNSPLHF.

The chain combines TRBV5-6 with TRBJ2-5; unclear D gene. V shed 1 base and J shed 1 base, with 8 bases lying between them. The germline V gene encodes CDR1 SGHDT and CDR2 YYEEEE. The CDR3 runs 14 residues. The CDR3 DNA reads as TGTGCCAGCAGCTTGTCAGGCCTCCAAGAGACCCAGTACTTC. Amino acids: CASSLSGLQETQYF.

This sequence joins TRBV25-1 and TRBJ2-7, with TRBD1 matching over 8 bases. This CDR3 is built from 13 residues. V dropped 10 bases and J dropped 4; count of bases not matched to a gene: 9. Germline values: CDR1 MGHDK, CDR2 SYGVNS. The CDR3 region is CATASGQGYEQYF. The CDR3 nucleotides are TGTGCCACCGCTTCCGGACAGGGATACGAGCAGTACTTC.

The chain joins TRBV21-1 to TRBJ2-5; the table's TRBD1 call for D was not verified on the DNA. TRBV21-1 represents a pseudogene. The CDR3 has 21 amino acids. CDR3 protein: CASSKVRGGDRDREIRETQYF. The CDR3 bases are TGTGCCAGCAGCAAAGTCCGAGGTGGGGACAGGGACAGGGAGATTCGGGAGACCCAGTACTTC.

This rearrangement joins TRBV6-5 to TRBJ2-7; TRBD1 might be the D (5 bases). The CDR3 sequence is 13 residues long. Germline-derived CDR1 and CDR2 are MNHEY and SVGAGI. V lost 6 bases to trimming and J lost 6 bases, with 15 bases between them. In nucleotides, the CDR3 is TGTGCCAGCAGAACCCTTCAGGGTTCCGAGCAGTACTTC. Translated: CASRTLQGSEQYF.

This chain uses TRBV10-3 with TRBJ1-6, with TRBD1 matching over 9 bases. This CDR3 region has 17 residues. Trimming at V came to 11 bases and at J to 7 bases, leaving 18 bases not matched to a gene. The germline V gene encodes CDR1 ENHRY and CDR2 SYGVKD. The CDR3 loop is CASSGTGSSNLNSPLHF. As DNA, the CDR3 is TGTGCCTCATCCGGGACAGGGAGTTCGAACCTCAATTCACCCCTCCACTTT.

The CDR3 DNA is TGTGCCAGTGAGGAGGGGTCCCACACAGATACGCAGTATTTT. This gives the protein CASEEGSHTDTQYF. The V and J genes are TRBV2 and TRBJ2-3; perhaps TRBD2 as D (6 bases). V lost 9 bases, J lost 2 bases, and 15 bases lay in between. Germline V lookup: CDR1 SNHLY, CDR2 FYNNEI. The CDR3 is made up of 14 amino acids. The complete variable domain, with remaining parts taken from reference TRBV2 and TRBJ2-3, reads EPEVTQTPSHQVTQMGQEVILRCVPISNHLYFYWYRQILGQKVEFLVSFYNNEISEKSEIFDDQFSVERPDGSNFTLKIRSTKLEDSAMYFCASEEGSHTDTQYFGPGTRLTVL.

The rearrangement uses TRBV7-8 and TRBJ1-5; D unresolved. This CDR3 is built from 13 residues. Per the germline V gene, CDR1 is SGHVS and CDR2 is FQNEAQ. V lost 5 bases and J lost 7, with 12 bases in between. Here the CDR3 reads CASSPTAEQPQHF. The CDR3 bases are TGTGCCAGCAGCCCGACCGCCGAGCAGCCCCAGCATTTT.

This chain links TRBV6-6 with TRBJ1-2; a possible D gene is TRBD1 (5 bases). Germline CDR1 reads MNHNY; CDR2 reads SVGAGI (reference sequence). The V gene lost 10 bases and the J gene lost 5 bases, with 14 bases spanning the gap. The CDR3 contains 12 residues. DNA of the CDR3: TGTGCCAACACGACAGTAGGGTATGGCTACACCTTC. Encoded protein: CANTTVGYGYTF.

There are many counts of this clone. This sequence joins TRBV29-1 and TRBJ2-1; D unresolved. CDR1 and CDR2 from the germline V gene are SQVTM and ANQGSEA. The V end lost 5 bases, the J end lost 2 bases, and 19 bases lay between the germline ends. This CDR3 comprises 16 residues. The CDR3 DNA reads TGCAGCGTTACAAATTTCGCCCGCGCGACCTACAATGAGCAGTTCTTC. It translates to CSVTNFARATYNEQFF.

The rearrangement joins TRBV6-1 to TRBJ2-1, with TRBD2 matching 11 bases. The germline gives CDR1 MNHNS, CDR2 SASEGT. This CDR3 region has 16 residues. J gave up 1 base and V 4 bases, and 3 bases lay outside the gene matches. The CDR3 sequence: CASSATSGGSYNEQFF. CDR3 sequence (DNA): TGTGCCAGCAGTGCAACTAGCGGGGGTTCCTACAATGAGCAGTTCTTC.